The 26 T cell receptor beta chains given below trace back to one sample, sequenced in a study of CD8 T cells in ankylosing spondylitis. TCRdb recomputed calls from the 5' RACE reads with MiXCR, one row per CDR3 protein. The data hold some 54,000 distinct CDR3 sequences, with 6.5% to 8% observed a single time. The material sequenced was blood, either unsorted or a sorted T cell fraction (not recorded which). These receptor sequences come from a female donor with ankylosing spondylitis or in good health (not recorded which).

At least ten counts were recorded for this clonotype. The V call is TRBV5-1, the J call TRBJ1-2, with TRBD1 matching over 10 bases. CDR3 length: 14 amino acids. Trimming cost V 6 bases and J 7 bases; bases outside gene matches: 9. CDR1 is SGHRS and CDR2 is YFSETQ in the germline V gene. CDR3 region: CASKRDRGLSGYTF. In DNA form, the CDR3 reads TGCGCCAGCAAAAGGGACAGGGGACTCTCTGGCTACACCTTC.

This clonotype was seen many times. The rearrangement joins TRBV6-5 to TRBJ2-7, with D tentatively TRBD2 (5 bases). The V end lost 2 bases, the J end lost 4 bases, and 15 bases lay between the germline ends. Germline CDR1 and CDR2: MNHEY and SVGAGI. The CDR3 has 15 residues. CDR3 residues: CASSYDPRDYYEQYF. In DNA form, the CDR3 reads TGTGCCAGCAGTTACGATCCGAGGGATTATTACGAGCAGTACTTC.

V and J are TRBV20-1 and TRBJ2-7; TRBD1 agrees at 7 bases. The CDR3 consists of 14 residues. Looked up from germline, CDR1 is DFQATT and CDR2 is SNEGSKA (reference sequence). J gave up 0 bases and V 0 bases, and 2 bases lay outside the gene matches. CDR3 bases: TGCAGTGCTAGAGATCCAGGGGGCTCCTACGAGCAGTACGTC. Protein: CSARDPGGSYEQYV.

The J gene is TRBJ2-3, the V gene TRBV20-1; 7 positions agree with TRBD1. After removal of 6 bases from V and 6 bases from J, the junction contained 3 bases not matched to a gene. This CDR3 is 11 amino acids long. The germline gives CDR1 DFQATT, CDR2 SNEGSKA (reference sequence). The CDR3 protein is CSASRGDTQYF. The CDR3 coding sequence is TGCAGTGCGAGCAGGGGGGATACGCAGTATTTT.

This clonotype was picked up many times. V usage is TRBV5-6 and J usage is TRBJ2-5; D perhaps matches TRBD2 (5 bases). The CDR3 has 14 amino acids. Germline assignment: CDR1 SGHDT and CDR2 YYEEEE. Trimming stripped 3 bases from V and 8 bases from J, with 17 bases between. CDR3 protein: CASSSDRTETTQYF. In nucleotides, the CDR3 is TGTGCCAGCAGCTCCGACCGGACTGAGACTACCCAGTACTTC. Supplemented by reference TRBV5-6 and TRBJ2-5, the full variable domain reads DAGVTQSPTHLIKTRGQQVTLRCSPKSGHDTVSWYQQALGQGPQFIFQYYEEEERQRGNFPDRFSGHQFPNYSSELNVNALLLGDSALYLCASSSDRTETTQYFGPGTRLLVL.

This clonotype was observed at least ten times. The CDR3 DNA follows: TGCGCCAGCAGCTTGGATGGAATGGGCACCGGGGAGCTGTTTTTT. This encodes CASSLDGMGTGELFF. The chain uses TRBV5-1 and TRBJ2-2; D remains unclear. The germline V and J ends were trimmed by 0 bases and 4 bases, with 10 bases remaining between them. Looked up from germline, CDR1 is SGHRS and CDR2 is YFSETQ. The CDR3 extends over 15 amino acids.

The chain combines TRBV5-1 with TRBJ2-2, with D uncertain. Germline CDR1 SGHRS, CDR2 YFSETQ. This CDR3 is 12 amino acids long. V was trimmed by 1 base and J by 6 bases, leaving 4 bases between them. In nucleotides, the CDR3 is TGCGCCAGCAGCTTGCCTGCCGGGGAGCTGTTTTTT. Its translation: CASSLPAGELFF.

The V and J genes are TRBV7-2 and TRBJ2-1; D remains unclear. V dropped 4 bases and J dropped 3 bases, with 13 bases sitting between them. Germline CDR1 SGHTA, CDR2 FQGNSA. The CDR3 is 15 residues long. For the CDR3, the DNA is TGTGCCAGCAGCTCCGGAGTCGCAAGCTACAATGAGCAGTTCTTC. This translates into CASSSGVASYNEQFF. Looking up the rest from reference TRBV7-2 and TRBJ2-1 gives the full variable domain: GAGVSQSPSNKVTEKGKDVELRCDPISGHTALYWYRQSLGQGLEFLIYFQGNSAPDKSGLPSDRFSAERTGGSVSTLTIQRTQQEDSAVYLCASSSGVASYNEQFFGPGTRLTVL.

By sample share, this clonotype is medium-sized. The rearrangement links TRBV7-3 to TRBJ2-1, with a tentative D call TRBD2 (6 bases). Looked up from germline, CDR1 is SGHTA and CDR2 is FQGTGA. Trimming took off 2 bases at V and 5 bases at J, with 10 bases between the two ends. The CDR3 is 14 amino acids. This CDR3 is CASSLAGSNNEQFF. The DNA for the CDR3 is TGTGCCAGCAGCTTAGCGGGGTCAAACAATGAGCAGTTCTTC.

This clonotype was counted ten times or more. This chain uses TRBV24-1 with TRBJ2-1; 8 positions agree with TRBD1. Germline trimming cut 6 bases from V and 0 bases from J; bases unmatched to any gene: 3. CDR3 length equals 15 residues. The germline gives CDR1 KGHDR, CDR2 SFDVKD. CDR3 sequence (DNA): TGTGCCACCAGTCGAACAGGGGGCTCCTACAATGAGCAGTTCTTC. Protein sequence: CATSRTGGSYNEQFF.

This clonotype has at least ten counts. The chain couples TRBV4-3 to TRBJ2-2; D is possibly TRBD1 (7 bases). From germline, CDR1 is LGHNA and CDR2 YSLEER. The CDR3 is 16 amino acids. V was trimmed by 3 bases and J by 5 bases, leaving 16 bases between them. CDR3 sequence (DNA): TGCGCCAGCAGCCACCAAACAGGGGCGGGGACCGGGGAGCTGTTTTTT. Protein product: CASSHQTGAGTGELFF.

Many counts were recorded for this clonotype. The chain uses TRBV4-1 and TRBJ2-7; a weak D match, TRBD1 (5 bases). Trimming took 6 bases from V and 0 from J, leaving 9 bases between them. This CDR3 is built from 13 residues. Germline V lookup: CDR1 MGHRA, CDR2 YSYEKL. The CDR3 DNA reads TGCGCCAGCAGTCCAGGGATCTCCTACGAGCAGTACGTC. Its translation: CASSPGISYEQYV.

This clonotype showed up many times. V gene TRBV10-3 combines with J gene TRBJ2-7; D ambiguous. Germline CDR1 is ENHRY and CDR2 is SYGVKD. V lost 6 bases and J 4 bases, leaving 13 bases between the germline ends. This CDR3 has 13 residues. The CDR3 region is CAISDLDGYEQYV. Written as DNA, the CDR3 is TGTGCCATCAGCGACCTCGACGGATACGAGCAGTACGTC.

This clonotype was seen ten or more times. The chain couples TRBV6-2 or TRBV6-3 to TRBJ1-5; no reliable D call. This CDR3 contains 15 residues. Trimming shortened V by 5 bases and J by 2 bases, and 13 bases separated the two germline ends. In germline, CDR1 is MNHEY, CDR2 SVGEGT. The CDR3 spells CASSRDTRGNQPQHF. As DNA, the CDR3 is TGTGCCAGCAGTAGAGACACTAGGGGCAATCAGCCCCAGCATTTT.

The chain recombines TRBV28 with TRBJ1-2, with unresolved D. The CDR3 has 14 residues. The germline V gene has CDR1 MDHEN and CDR2 SYDVKM. Trimming left V 5 bases short and J 3 bases short, with 13 bases between. The DNA of the CDR3 is TGTGCCAGCAGTCCCTCGGGCAGTCACTATGGCTACACCTTC. This gives the protein CASSPSGSHYGYTF.

The J gene is TRBJ1-1, the V gene TRBV20-1; D is unclear. The length of the CDR3 is 12 residues. V was pared by 1 base and J by 3 bases, with 6 bases between. Looked up from germline, CDR1 is DFQATT and CDR2 is SNEGSKA (reference sequence). The CDR3, as DNA: TGCAGTGCTAGAGCCTCAGACACTGAAGCTTTCTTT. Its protein product is CSARASDTEAFF.

The table lists this clonotype with many counts. The CDR3 protein is CASSAIAGRGEETQYF. In DNA, the CDR3 is TGTGCCAGCAGCGCCATAGCGGGGAGAGGTGAAGAGACCCAGTACTTC. V is TRBV9 and J is TRBJ2-5, with 8 bases that match TRBD2. The V and J ends lost 3 bases and 3 bases, in that order; junction bases with no gene match: 10. This CDR3 is built from 16 residues. Germline-derived CDR1 and CDR2 are SGDLS and YYNGEE.

This clonotype was detected many times. V gene TRBV12-3 or TRBV12-4 combines with J gene TRBJ1-5; D is perhaps TRBD1 (6 bases). The CDR3 is 15 amino acids. V dropped 2 bases and J dropped 2 bases, with 10 bases sitting between them. The chain's CDR3 is CASSLFSGGNQPQHF. DNA for the CDR3: TGTGCCAGCAGTTTATTTTCAGGGGGCAATCAGCCCCAGCATTTT.

This clonotype was recorded a few times. The chain combines TRBV7-8 with TRBJ1-1; 8 nucleotides match TRBD1. This CDR3 is 13 amino acids long. Germline CDR1 reads SGHVS; CDR2 reads FQNEAQ. The V and J ends lost 5 bases and 10 bases, in that order; junction bases with no gene match: 9. The CDR3 nucleotides read TGTGCCAGCAGCCCACTCCAGGGGGCAGGAGCTTTCTTT. Translation gives CASSPLQGAGAFF.

This clonotype was observed a handful of times. Here the CDR3 DNA reads TGTGCCAGCAGCTTAGACCGACGGAACACCGGGGAGCTGTTTTTT. Translated: CASSLDRRNTGELFF. The V gene is TRBV7-9, the J gene TRBJ2-2; D is unresolved. CDR3 size: 15 residues. Germline V gene data show CDR1 as SEHNR and CDR2 as FQNEAQ (reference sequence). The V end lost 1 base, the J end lost 1 base, and 7 bases lay between the germline ends.

This chain joins TRBV5-6 and TRBJ2-6; perhaps TRBD1 as D (5 bases). Germline V lookup: CDR1 SGHDT, CDR2 YYEEEE. The V end was cut by 1 base, the J end by 8 bases, with 10 bases between. The length of the CDR3 is 14 residues. CDR3 sequence (DNA): TGTGCCAGCAGCTTGTTCCAGGGTACCAACGTCCTGACTTTC. It is translated as CASSLFQGTNVLTF.

This clonotype was found many times. The chain links TRBV5-1 to TRBJ1-6; no clear D. Germline loops: CDR1 SGHRS, CDR2 YFSETQ. Trimming cost V 4 bases and J 8 bases, with 13 bases left between them. The CDR3 length is 14 residues. The CDR3 is CASSDGGEDSPLHF. The CDR3 coding sequence is TGCGCCAGCAGCGACGGCGGGGAAGATTCACCCCTCCACTTT.

This clonotype occurred many times. CDR3 in amino acids: CAITHSLEGASKYF. As DNA, the CDR3 is TGTGCCATCACTCATTCCCTTGAGGGCGCGAGCAAGTACTTC. The rearrangement uses TRBV10-3 and TRBJ2-7, with D perhaps TRBD2 (5 bases). V lost 7 bases, J lost 11 bases, and 24 bases lay in between. Germline V CDR1 and CDR2: ENHRY, SYGVKD. There are 14 residues in the CDR3.

In regard to this clonotype: A read error is possible here, since a much larger clone lies one base away. The V and J genes are TRBV18 and TRBJ1-1; D unclear. The germline gives CDR1 KGHSH, CDR2 LQKENI. The CDR3 sequence is 11 residues long. The chain's CDR3 is CSSSPGVEAFF. Here the CDR3 DNA reads TGTTCCAGCTCACCAGGAGTCGAAGCTTTCTTT.

In its sample, this clonotype was seen many times. The J gene is TRBJ2-7, the V gene TRBV18, with D possibly TRBD1 on 6 matching bases. This CDR3 is 14 amino acids long. In germline, CDR1 is KGHSH, CDR2 LQKENI. V dropped 6 bases and J dropped 1 base, with 13 bases sitting between them. The CDR3: CASSLTGTSYEQYF. CDR3 nucleotides: TGTGCCAGCTCTCTGACCGGGACATCCTACGAGCAGTACTTC.

This clonotype was counted many times. The chain combines TRBV10-3 with TRBJ2-3; no clear D gene. V shed 0 bases and J shed 5 bases, with 9 bases lying between them. The CDR3 length is 14 residues. Per the germline V gene, CDR1 is ENHRY and CDR2 is SYGVKD. CDR3 in amino acids: CAISESTQIDTQYF. The CDR3 DNA reads as TGTGCCATCAGTGAGTCGACCCAGATAGATACGCAGTATTTT.